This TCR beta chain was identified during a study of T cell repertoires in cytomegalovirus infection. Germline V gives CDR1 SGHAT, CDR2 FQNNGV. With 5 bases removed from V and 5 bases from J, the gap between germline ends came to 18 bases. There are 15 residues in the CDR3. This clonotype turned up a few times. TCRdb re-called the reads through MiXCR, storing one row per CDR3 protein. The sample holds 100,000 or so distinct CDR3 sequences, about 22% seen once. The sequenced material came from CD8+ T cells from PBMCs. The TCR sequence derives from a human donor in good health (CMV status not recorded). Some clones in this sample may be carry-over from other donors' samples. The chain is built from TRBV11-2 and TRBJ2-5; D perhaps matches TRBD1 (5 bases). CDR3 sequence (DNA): TGTGCCAGCAGCCCAGGTGGGGCGATCTGGGAGACCCAGTACTTC. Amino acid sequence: CASSPGGAIWETQYF.